A single sample is the source of the 7 T cell receptor beta chains below, sequenced in a study of shared clonotypes between healthy human individuals. Repertoires were generated with immunoSEQ multiplex PCR, while TCRdb's copy carries only in-frame clones and drops some. The data hold over 2 million clones, with 95% observed a single time. The material sequenced was naive CD4+ T cells sorted from blood. The subset: CD45RA+ positively selected. The receptors come from a man younger than 35 in good health.

The chain couples TRBV28 to TRBJ1-1; perhaps TRBD1 as D (5 bases). V dropped 3 bases and J dropped 8 bases, with 13 bases sitting between them. The CDR3 consists of 13 residues. Germline V gene lookup returns CDR1 MDHEN and CDR2 SYDVKM. CDR3 amino acids: CASSLGGPKEAFF. The CDR3 coding sequence is TGTGCCAGCAGTTTGGGGGGACCCAAGGAAGCTTTCTTT.

Comments on this clone: Additional DNA sequences in this sample encode the identical CDR3. The V gene is TRBV7-8, the J gene TRBJ2-5; D is uncertain. The CDR3 sequence is 11 residues long. Germline CDR1 reads SGHVS; CDR2 reads FQNEAQ. V was clipped by 5 bases and J by 5 bases, with 6 bases between them. For the CDR3, the DNA is TGTGCCAGCAGCCCGAGGGAGACCCAGTACTTC. This gives the protein CASSPRETQYF. Filled out from reference TRBV7-8 and TRBJ2-5, the complete variable domain reads GAGVSQSPRYKVAKRGQDVALRCDPISGHVSLFWYQQALGQGPEFLTYFQNEAQLDKSGLPSDRFFAERPEGSVSTLKIQRTQQEDSAVYLCASSPRETQYFGPGTRLLVL.

Worth noting for this clone: One end of the junction is discordant with germline, which a read error may explain. The chain carries TRBV5-1 and TRBJ2-3, with a possible D match to TRBD1 (6 bases). Germline V gives CDR1 SGHRS, CDR2 YFSETQ. The CDR3 loop spans 14 amino acids. The CDR3 bases are TGCGCCAGCAGATTGGTACAGGGAAGCGATACGCAGTATTTT. Its protein is CASRLVQGSDTQYF.

About this clone itself: A read error may produce the germline difference seen at one junction end. The gene calls are TRBV7-2 and TRBJ1-5; D gene ambiguous. This CDR3 is built from 13 residues. Per the germline V gene, CDR1 is SGHTA and CDR2 is FQGNSA. The CDR3 reads CASSLAQAQPQHF. The DNA of the CDR3 is TGTGCCAGCAGCCTAGCGCAGGCTCAGCCCCAGCATTTT.

The chain recombines TRBV7-2 with TRBJ2-7, with TRBD1 matching 9 bases. Germline V gene sequence: CDR1 SGHTA, CDR2 FQGNSA. The CDR3 spans 14 residues. The V gene end was trimmed by 4 bases and the J gene end by 3 bases; junction bases not matched to a gene: 4. The CDR3 DNA sequence: TGTGCCAGCAGCTCCTCGGACAGGGGCTACGAGCAGTACTTC. Protein: CASSSSDRGYEQYF.

This sequence joins TRBV7-2 and TRBJ2-5; TRBD1 matches 7 bases. Germline CDR1 and CDR2: SGHTA and FQGNSA. The CDR3 has 14 amino acids. V lost 1 base to trimming and J lost 5 bases; unmatched junction nucleotides: 4. In DNA form, the CDR3 reads TGTGCCAGCAGCTTAGGACAGGGCTTGGAGACCCAGTACTTC. It specifies CASSLGQGLETQYF.

V is TRBV6-5 and J is TRBJ1-4, with D maybe TRBD1 (5 bases). This CDR3 region has 14 residues. CDR1 is MNHEY, CDR2 SVGAGI, per germline. The ends were cut back, 4 bases at V and 7 bases at J, with 13 bases in the middle. CDR3 DNA sequence: TGTGCCAGCAGTTCCTCGTGGGGGATTGAAAAACTGTTTTTT. This sequence encodes CASSSSWGIEKLFF.